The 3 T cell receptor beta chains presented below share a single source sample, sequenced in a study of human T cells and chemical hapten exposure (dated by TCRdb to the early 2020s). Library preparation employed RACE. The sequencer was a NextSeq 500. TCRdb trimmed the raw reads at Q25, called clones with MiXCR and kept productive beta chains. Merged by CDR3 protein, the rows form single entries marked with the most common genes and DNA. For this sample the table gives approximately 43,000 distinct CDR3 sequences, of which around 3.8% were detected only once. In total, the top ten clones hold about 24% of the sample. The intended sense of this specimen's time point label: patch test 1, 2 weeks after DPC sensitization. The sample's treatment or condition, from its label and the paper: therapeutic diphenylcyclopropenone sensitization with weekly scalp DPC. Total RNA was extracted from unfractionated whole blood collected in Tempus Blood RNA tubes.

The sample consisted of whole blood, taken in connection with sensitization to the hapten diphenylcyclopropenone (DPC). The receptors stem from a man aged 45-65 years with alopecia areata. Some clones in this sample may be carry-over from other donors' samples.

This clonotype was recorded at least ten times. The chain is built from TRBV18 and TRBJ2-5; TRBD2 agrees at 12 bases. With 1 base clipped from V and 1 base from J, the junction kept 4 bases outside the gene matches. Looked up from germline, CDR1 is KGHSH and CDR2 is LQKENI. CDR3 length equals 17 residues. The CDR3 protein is CASSPLTSGSSQETQYF. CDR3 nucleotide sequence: TGTGCCAGCTCACCACTGACTAGCGGGAGCAGCCAAGAGACCCAGTACTTC.

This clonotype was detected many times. CDR3 protein: CASSPDRGLINEQFF. The CDR3, as DNA: TGTGCCAGCAGCCCAGACAGAGGGTTGATCAATGAGCAGTTCTTC. This chain connects TRBV14 to TRBJ2-1; D might be TRBD1 or TRBD2, each matching 5 bases. V lost 4 bases, J lost 6 bases, and 16 bases lay in between. Germline values: CDR1 SGHDN, CDR2 FVKESK. The CDR3 loop spans 15 amino acids.

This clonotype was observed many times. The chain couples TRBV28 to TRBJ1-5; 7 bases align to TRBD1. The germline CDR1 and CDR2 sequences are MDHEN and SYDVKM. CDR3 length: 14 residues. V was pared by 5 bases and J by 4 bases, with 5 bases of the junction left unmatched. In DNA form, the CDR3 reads TGTGCCAGCAGTCGTACAGGGGAGAATCAGCCCCAGCATTTT. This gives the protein CASSRTGENQPQHF. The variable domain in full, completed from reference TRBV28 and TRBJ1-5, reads DVKVTQSSRYLVKRTGEKVFLECVQDMDHENMFWYRQDPGLGLRLIYFSYDVKMKEKGDIPEGYSVSREKKERFSLILESASTNQTSMYLCASSRTGENQPQHFGDGTRLSIL.